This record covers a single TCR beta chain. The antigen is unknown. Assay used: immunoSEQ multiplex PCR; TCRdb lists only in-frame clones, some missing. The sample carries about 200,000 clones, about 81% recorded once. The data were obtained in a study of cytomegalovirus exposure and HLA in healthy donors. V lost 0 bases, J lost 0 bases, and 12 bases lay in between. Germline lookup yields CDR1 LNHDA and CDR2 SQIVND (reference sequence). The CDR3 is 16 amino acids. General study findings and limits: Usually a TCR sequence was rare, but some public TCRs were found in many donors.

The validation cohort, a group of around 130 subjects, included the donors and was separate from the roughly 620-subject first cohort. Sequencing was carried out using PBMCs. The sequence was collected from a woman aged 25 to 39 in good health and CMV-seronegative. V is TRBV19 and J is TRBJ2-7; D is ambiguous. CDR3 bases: TGTGCCAGTAGTATAGATCCAGAGGAAAGCTCCTACGAGCAGTACTTC. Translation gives CASSIDPEESSYEQYF.